By sample share, the clone carrying this TCR beta chain is medium-sized. What was amplified from RNA transcripts were TCR beta CDR3 regions. In the first-round RT-PCR of the TCR CDR3, the HTBI primer set was used. TCRdb called the multiplex PCR reads again in MiXCR, with one record for every CDR3 protein. The table has roughly 30,000 distinct CDR3 sequences, roughly 45% seen once. These data originate in a study of T cells in Graves' hyperthyroidism and ophthalmopathy. The CDR3 has 15 residues. CDR1 and CDR2 (germline): KGHDR, SFDVKD. Trimming shortened V by 7 bases and J by 3 bases, and 15 bases separated the two germline ends.

The chain employs TRBV24-1 and TRBJ2-1, with a possible D match to TRBD1 (7 bases). Source material: blood. The receptor's source is a woman aged 30 to 39 with Graves' hyperthyroidism. The CDR3 coding sequence is TGTGCCACCAGCCAGGGGGGCATGAGCTACAATGAGCAGTTCTTC. It translates to CATSQGGMSYNEQFF.